This is a list of T cell receptor beta chains from one sample in a study of shared clonotypes between healthy human individuals. Repertoires were generated with immunoSEQ multiplex PCR, while TCRdb's copy carries only in-frame clones and drops some. The sample records over 400,000 clones, roughly 95% being singletons. Sequencing used naive CD4+ T cells sorted from blood. Every receptor here comes from a young woman in good health. CDR3s include the opening cysteine and the closing phenylalanine or tryptophan. A D gene is named only where the DNA matches it firmly. Part of the rows lack a size; the others show once, few, many or a class for expanded clones.

. | . | TRBJ1-3 | TRBV28 | TGTGCCAGCAGGACTACCGGAAACACCATATATTTT | CASRTTGNTIYF
. | . | TRBJ2-2 | TRBV27 | TGTGCCAGCAGTTTAAGGACACCGAACACCGGGGAGCTGTTTTTT | CASSLRTPNTGELFF
. | . | TRBJ1-2 | TRBV7-2 | TGTGCCAGCAGCCCAGCGACAGGTTCGAGCATTAACTATGGCTACACCTTC | CASSPATGSSINYGYTF
. | . | TRBJ2-3 | TRBV19 | TGTGCCAGTAGTCCAGGACTACCAAGAGATACGCAGTATTTT | CASSPGLPRDTQYF
. | TRBD1 | TRBJ1-3 | TRBV5-4 | TGTGCCAGCAGCTTGGGGACAGGTGCGAGGGGAAACACCATATATTTT | CASSLGTGARGNTIYF
. | . | TRBJ1-5 | TRBV10-2 | TGCGCCAGCAGTGAGGGGCAGAGTGGGGGTCAGCCCCAGCATTTT | CASSEGQSGGQPQHF
. | . | TRBJ2-7 | TRBV2 | TGTGCCAGCAGTGAAGTAGTCTGGACAGAAAGGGTCGAGCAGTACTTC | CASSEVVWTERVEQYF
. | . | TRBJ2-7 | TRBV18 | TGTGCCAGCCACGGGAAAGGCGAATACGAGCAGTACTTC | CASHGKGEYEQYF
. | . | TRBJ2-5 | TRBV2 | TGTGCCAGCAGTTACCGGGAGAACGGTCGGGGGACCCAGTACTTC | CASSYRENGRGTQYF
. | . | TRBJ2-5 | TRBV5-1 | TGCGCCAGCAGCTTGGGGTTATATGGGCAAGAGACCCAGTACTTC | CASSLGLYGQETQYF
once | TRBD1 | TRBJ2-7 | TRBV18 | TGTGCCAGCTCGCTAGTAGTCATCGGGACAGGGGGAAACGAGCAGTACTTC | CASSLVVIGTGGNEQYF
. | . | TRBJ1-1 | TRBV28 | TGTGCCAGCAGGTCTCGTTCTAGTAGGAACACTGAAGCTTTCTTT | CASRSRSSRNTEAFF
. | TRBD1 | TRBJ2-7 | TRBV19 | TGTGCCAGTAGTACGAGGGACAGGGGGGGCTACGAGCAGTACTTC | CASSTRDRGGYEQYF
. | TRBD1 | TRBJ1-4 | TRBV7-9 | TGTGCCAGCAGCTTCGACAGGGTGAGGAATGAAAAACTGTTTTTT | CASSFDRVRNEKLFF
. | . | TRBJ2-7 | TRBV28 | TGTGCCAGCAGTCAAATTACGGGACCACGCTCGCGTTTGATAACTGGCGAGCAGTACTTC | CASSQITGPRSRLITGEQYF
few | . | TRBJ1-2 | TRBV9 | TGTGCCAGCAGCGTAAACAGTTACTACACCTTC | CASSVNSYYTF
. | TRBD1 | TRBJ2-3 | TRBV5-8 | TGTGCCAGCAGTTCCGGGACAGGAGTTACAGATACGCAGTATTTT | CASSSGTGVTDTQYF
. | TRBD1 | TRBJ2-7 | TRBV7-9 | TGTGCCAGCAGCTTAGTGGTCACAGGGGGTGGGGACGAGCAGTACTTC | CASSLVVTGGGDEQYF
. | TRBD1 | TRBJ1-1 | TRBV6-6 | TGTGCCAGCAGTTTCAACAGGGGGTCTGAAGCTTTCTTT | CASSFNRGSEAFF
once | . | TRBJ1-2 | TRBV30 | TGTGCCTGGAGGGGTTCCCCATCGGGGGGCTACACCTTC | CAWRGSPSGGYTF
. | TRBD1 | TRBJ1-2 | TRBV2 | TGTGCCAGCAGTGGACAGGGGGACTACACCTTC | CASSGQGDYTF
. | . | TRBJ2-7 | TRBV30 | TGTGCCTGGAGTGTAGGGGGGGAGCAGTACTTC | CAWSVGGEQYF
. | . | TRBJ1-5 | TRBV7-2 | TGTGCCAGCAGCTTTTCGACAGGCACTAATCAGCCCCAGCATTTT | CASSFSTGTNQPQHF
. | TRBD1 | TRBJ1-5 | TRBV7-9 | TGTGCCAGCAGCTTAGAAGTGGGACAGGGGCATCAGCCCCAGCATTTT | CASSLEVGQGHQPQHF
. | TRBD2 | TRBJ2-3 | TRBV5-1 | TGCGCCAGCAGTCGGCTAGCGGGAAAGTGGACAGATACGCAGTATTTT | CASSRLAGKWTDTQYF
. | TRBD2 | TRBJ2-3 | TRBV10-1 | TGCGCCAGCAGTGAGACTAGCGGAAAAAGCACAGATACGCAGTATTTT | CASSETSGKSTDTQYF
. | TRBD2 | TRBJ2-7 | TRBV25-1 | TGTGCCAGCTCGGGACTAGCGGGAGGTGAGCAGTACTTC | CASSGLAGGEQYF
few | . | TRBJ1-1 | TRBV19 | TGTGCCAGTAGTATCTGGGGGAACACTGAAGCTTTCTTT | CASSIWGNTEAFF
. | . | TRBJ2-3 | TRBV2 | TGTGCCAGCGGATGGCGGGACATCCCCACAGATACGCAGTATTTT | CASGWRDIPTDTQYF
. | TRBD2 | TRBJ2-7 | TRBV19 | TGTGCCAGTAGTATAGATAGAGTACGGAGCGGGAGCTCCTACGAGCAGTACTTC | CASSIDRVRSGSSYEQYF
. | . | TRBJ1-1 | TRBV5-4 | TGTGCCAGCAGCTCGGACATGGTCTTT | CASSSDMVF
once | TRBD1 | TRBJ1-5 | TRBV19 | TGTGCCAGTACCGAAGGGGGGGACAGGGGGCATGGCAATCAGCCCCAGCATTTT | CASTEGGDRGHGNQPQHF
. | . | TRBJ1-4 | TRBV19 | TGTGCCAGTAGTAAGGTGGGGTTGGGCGAAAAACTGTTTTTT | CASSKVGLGEKLFF